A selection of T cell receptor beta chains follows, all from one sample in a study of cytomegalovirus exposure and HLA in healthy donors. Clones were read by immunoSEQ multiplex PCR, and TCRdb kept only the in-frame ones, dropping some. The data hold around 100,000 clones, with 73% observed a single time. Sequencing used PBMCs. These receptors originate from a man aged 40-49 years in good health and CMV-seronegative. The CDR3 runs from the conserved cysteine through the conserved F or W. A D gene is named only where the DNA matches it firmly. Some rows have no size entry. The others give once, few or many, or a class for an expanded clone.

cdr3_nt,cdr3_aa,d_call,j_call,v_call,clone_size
TGTGCCAGCAGTGACAGGGGCGGACAGCCCCAGCATTTT,CASSDRGGQPQHF,NA,TRBJ1-5,TRBV2,few
TGTGCCAGCAGACATTACAGGGAGGGGGGCTCCTACGAGCAGTACTTC,CASRHYREGGSYEQYF,NA,TRBJ2-7,TRBV5-6,NA
TGTGCCAGCACCGGACTAGCGGGGGGATCCTCCTACGAGCAGTACTTC,CASTGLAGGSSYEQYF,TRBD2,TRBJ2-7,TRBV2,NA
TGTGCCAGCTCACCTGAACAGGGTGGAACCCTCCACTTT,CASSPEQGGTLHF,NA,TRBJ1-6,TRBV18,NA
TGTGCCAGCAGCCAACACAGGGCGAGCAATCAGCCCCAGCATTTT,CASSQHRASNQPQHF,NA,TRBJ1-5,TRBV4-2,NA
TGTGCCAGCAGCTGGACAGGGAAGAATGGCTACACCTTC,CASSWTGKNGYTF,TRBD1,TRBJ1-2,TRBV6-6,NA
TGTGCCAGCGGACAGGTCACAGATACGCAGTATTTT,CASGQVTDTQYF,TRBD1,TRBJ2-3,TRBV2,NA
TGTGCCAGATTACTCCGGGACAGGGAGAATAAGGAAGATCAGCCCCAGCATTTT,CARLLRDRENKEDQPQHF,TRBD1,TRBJ1-5,TRBV14,NA
TGTGCCAGCAGCCGCGGGAGGGCCGTGTTGGGAAAACTGTTTTTT,CASSRGRAVLGKLFF,NA,TRBJ1-4,TRBV7-9,few
TGTGCCAGCAGTTTTTCTTCGAGCTACGAGCAGTACTTC,CASSFSSSYEQYF,NA,TRBJ2-7,TRBV27,once
TGTGCCAGCAGTGCCGACAGGGGGACTAACTATGGCTACACCTTC,CASSADRGTNYGYTF,TRBD1,TRBJ1-2,TRBV2,NA
TGTGCCAGCAGCCTAATCGGGACAAACGGAAACACCATATATTTT,CASSLIGTNGNTIYF,NA,TRBJ1-3,TRBV4-2,few
TGTGCCAGCAGTTCCGCCGGGGGGGCGCGTTACGAGCAGTACTTC,CASSSAGGARYEQYF,TRBD2,TRBJ2-7,TRBV28,NA
TGTGCCAGCCAACTAGCGGGGGTTACAGATACGCAGTATTTT,CASQLAGVTDTQYF,TRBD2,TRBJ2-3,TRBV2,NA
TGTGCCAGCAGCGCCGGGAAGCCGGGACACCCGTCCTACGAGCAGTACTTC,CASSAGKPGHPSYEQYF,NA,TRBJ2-7,TRBV9,NA
TGTGCCAGTAGTATAGCTTCGGGTGACACCATATATTTT,CASSIASGDTIYF,NA,TRBJ1-3,TRBV19,NA
TGCAGCGTTGGTCACAGACAAGCCAAAAACATTCAGTACTTC,CSVGHRQAKNIQYF,NA,TRBJ2-4,TRBV29-1,NA
TGTGCCAGCAGAAATAAGGACAGAGAGAATTCACCCCTCCACTTT,CASRNKDRENSPLHF,NA,TRBJ1-6,TRBV5-6,NA
TGCGCCAGCAGCCAAGACCTCCGACAGGGGAACTCTGGCTACACCTTC,CASSQDLRQGNSGYTF,TRBD1,TRBJ1-2,TRBV4-3,NA
TGTGCCAGCAGTATTATGACGACAGGGGGCTATGGCTACACCTTC,CASSIMTTGGYGYTF,TRBD1,TRBJ1-2,TRBV28,NA
TGTGCCAGCAGCGTAACCCACCGAAAAAGACAGCACAGTCAGCCCCAGCATTTT,CASSVTHRKRQHSQPQHF,NA,TRBJ1-5,TRBV7-9,NA
TGTGCCAGCAGCCACGGGACAGGGCCCATTCAGTACTTC,CASSHGTGPIQYF,TRBD1,TRBJ2-4,TRBV7-9,NA